Presented here are 29 T cell receptor beta chains from one specimen sequenced in a study of blood T cells in healthy people across ages. Alongside a J-beta primer mix, a sample-barcoded 5' primer served in a second PCR lasting roughly 7 to 11 cycles. Using its own MiXCR run on the 5' RACE reads, TCRdb lists one record per CDR3 protein. Found here are 800,000 to 950,000 distinct CDR3 sequences, roughly 48% of them singletons; the top ten hold around an eighth. The sequenced material came from blood. These TCRs come from a young man in good health.

The J gene is TRBJ2-1, the V gene TRBV28, with a weak D call TRBD2 (5 bases). The CDR3 totals 12 residues. Germline CDR1 and CDR2: MDHEN and SYDVKM. V was cut by 8 bases and J by 7 bases, with 12 bases left in between. This CDR3 is CASRSGVNEQFF. CDR3 DNA: TGTGCCAGCCGGTCCGGGGTGAATGAGCAGTTCTTC.

V and J are TRBV5-8 and TRBJ1-4; tentatively, D is TRBD1 (5 bases). Trimming pared 4 bases from V and 13 bases from J, leaving 14 bases between. The germline CDR1 and CDR2 sequences are SGHTS and YDEGEE. The CDR3 extends over 12 amino acids. The CDR3 loop is CASSRDRGRLFF. The CDR3 coding sequence is TGTGCCAGCAGCCGAGACAGAGGGAGACTGTTTTTT.

This clonotype has a handful of counts. The V gene is TRBV10-3, the J gene TRBJ1-5; TRBD1 matches at 8 bases. With V trimmed by 3 bases and J by 5 bases, 3 bases remained unmatched. Germline lookup yields CDR1 ENHRY and CDR2 SYGVKD. The CDR3 is 14 residues long. The CDR3 sequence: CAISDTDRDQPQHF. The CDR3 DNA sequence: TGTGCCATCAGTGACACGGACAGGGATCAGCCCCAGCATTTT.

V is TRBV28 and J is TRBJ2-7; tentatively, D is TRBD2 (6 bases). The V gene lost 10 bases and the J gene lost 3 bases, with 19 bases spanning the gap. This CDR3 has 14 amino acids. Looked up from germline, CDR1 is MDHEN and CDR2 is SYDVKM. CDR3 sequence: CATDGGLGYYEQYF. CDR3 bases: TGTGCCACCGATGGGGGGTTGGGGTACTACGAGCAGTACTTC.

This clonotype was seen a handful of times. The V gene is TRBV4-3, the J gene TRBJ2-3, with D tentatively TRBD2 (7 bases). Per germline, CDR1 LGHNA and CDR2 YSLEER. Between the trimmed V and J ends, which lost 0 bases and 3 bases, there was a span of 16 bases. The length of the CDR3 is 17 residues. CDR3 DNA: TGCGCCAGCAGCCAAGACCGCGTGGGGGGGCCGACAGATACGCAGTATTTT. Its translation: CASSQDRVGGPTDTQYF.

Only a few counts were recorded for this clonotype. The chain carries TRBV7-2 and TRBJ1-6; D remains unclear. Trimming removed 0 bases from V and 11 bases from J, with 8 bases in between. Germline V lookup: CDR1 SGHTA, CDR2 FQGNSA. The CDR3 totals 13 residues. CDR3 sequence reads: CASSLALTAPLHF. The CDR3 DNA reads TGTGCCAGCAGCTTAGCGCTAACGGCACCCCTCCACTTT.

The chain's CDR3 is CASSGALRDSGYF. CDR3 nucleotides: TGTGCCAGCAGTGGTGCCCTAAGGGACTCGGGGTACTTC. The chain recombines TRBV2 with TRBJ2-5; a possible D gene is TRBD2 (6 bases). This CDR3 is 13 amino acids long. V was trimmed by 4 bases and J by 13 bases, leaving 19 bases between them. Looked up from germline, CDR1 is SNHLY and CDR2 is FYNNEI.

The chain joins TRBV11-3 to TRBJ1-2; D is unclear. The CDR3 is made up of 13 amino acids. Trimming pared 5 bases from V and 2 bases from J, leaving 9 bases between. Per the germline V gene, CDR1 is SGHNT and CDR2 is YENEEA. This CDR3 reads CASSATSNYGYTF. The CDR3 DNA follows: TGTGCCAGCAGCGCGACAAGCAACTATGGCTACACCTTC.

V and J are TRBV20-1 and TRBJ1-1, with D hard to call. CDR1 and CDR2 from the germline V gene are DFQATT and SNEGSKA (reference sequence). V lost 3 bases, J lost 0 bases, and 11 bases lay in between. The length of the CDR3 is 14 residues. The CDR3 nucleotides read TGCAGTGCTAGCGCCAGTAGTATGAACACTGAAGCTTTCTTT. The encoded protein is CSASASSMNTEAFF.

The J gene is TRBJ2-7, the V gene TRBV13; TRBD2 matches at 7 bases. Matching the DNA end better, TRBJ2-5 makes the J call doubtful. Germline V lookup: CDR1 PRHDT, CDR2 FYEKMQ (reference sequence). The CDR3 contains 15 residues. CDR3 sequence reads: CASRRAGTIEETQYF. DNA for the CDR3: TGTGCCAGCAGGCGAGCGGGGACGATCGAAGAGACCCAGTACTTC.

This clonotype was seen ten or more times. V and J are TRBV29-1 and TRBJ1-6, with a tentative D call TRBD1 (6 bases). From germline, CDR1 is SQVTM and CDR2 ANQGSEA. CDR3 length equals 14 residues. V lost 6 bases and J lost 7, with 16 bases in between. The CDR3 coding sequence is TGCAGCGTAAAGACAGGAACAGAGAATTCACCCCTCCACTTT. The encoded protein is CSVKTGTENSPLHF.

The chain uses TRBV14 and TRBJ2-1; D perhaps matches TRBD1 (6 bases). Germline V gives CDR1 SGHDN, CDR2 FVKESK. The V and J ends lost 5 bases and 5 bases respectively, with 22 bases between them. The CDR3 contains 17 residues. CDR3 in amino acids: CASSGLLQGIVNNEQFF. The CDR3 region has the DNA TGTGCCAGCAGCGGGCTACTACAGGGTATAGTGAACAATGAGCAGTTCTTC.

The table lists this clonotype with a few counts. The V call is TRBV9, the J call TRBJ1-2, with D unresolved. This CDR3 has 14 amino acids. V was pared by 4 bases and J by 7 bases, with 17 bases between. Germline loops: CDR1 SGDLS, CDR2 YYNGEE. CDR3 residues: CASSPETGLSGYTF. CDR3 in DNA: TGTGCCAGCAGCCCTGAGACGGGCTTGAGTGGCTACACCTTC.

The chain has TRBV20-1 and TRBJ1-5; D is perhaps TRBD1 (5 bases). Germline CDR1 DFQATT, CDR2 SNEGSKA (reference sequence). V was cut by 0 bases and J by 3 bases, with 12 bases left in between. This CDR3 contains 15 residues. CDR3: CSAREQVGANQPQHF. The CDR3 nucleotides are TGCAGTGCTAGAGAACAGGTTGGGGCCAATCAGCCCCAGCATTTT.

This clonotype was observed a handful of times. The genes are TRBV6-5 and TRBJ2-7; D remains unclear. The CDR3 consists of 14 residues. The germline CDR1 and CDR2 sequences are MNHEY and SVGAGI. The V end was cut by 5 bases, the J end by 2 bases, with 13 bases between. CDR3 in amino acids: CASSRPGLPYEQYF. For the CDR3, the DNA is TGTGCCAGCAGTCGACCAGGTCTTCCCTACGAGCAGTACTTC.

This clonotype was seen a few times. The chain is built from TRBV3-1 and TRBJ2-4; TRBD1 is a possible D gene (5 bases). Germline V gene lookup returns CDR1 LGHDT and CDR2 YNNKEL (reference sequence). The CDR3 is 15 residues long. The V gene lost 1 base and the J gene lost 2 bases, with 9 bases spanning the gap. The CDR3 protein is CASSQGAGPKNIQYF. CDR3 bases: TGTGCCAGCAGCCAAGGGGCAGGGCCCAAAAACATTCAGTACTTC.

This chain links TRBV18 with TRBJ2-1, with 7 positions matching TRBD1. Germline V CDR1 and CDR2: KGHSH, LQKENI. After removal of 6 bases from V and 1 base from J, the junction contained 3 bases not matched to a gene. The CDR3 is 14 residues long. The chain's CDR3 is CASSKQGSYNEQFF. Written as DNA, the CDR3 is TGTGCCAGCTCCAAACAGGGGTCCTACAATGAGCAGTTCTTC.

The chain carries TRBV9 and TRBJ2-7; a possible D gene is TRBD2 (5 bases). CDR3 length: 13 amino acids. V was clipped by 4 bases and J by 3 bases, with 11 bases between them. The V gene's germline CDR1 is SGDLS and CDR2 YYNGEE. CDR3 in DNA: TGTGCCAGCAGCTCCCCGAGGGACTACGAGCAGTACTTC. It specifies CASSSPRDYEQYF.

This clonotype was counted at least ten times. A much larger clone differs by one base, so this may be a read error. The V call is TRBV20-1, the J call TRBJ2-5; D not certain. CDR3 length: 12 amino acids. From germline, CDR1 is DFQATT and CDR2 SNEGSKA (reference sequence). V gave up 7 bases and J gave up 1 base, with 10 bases separating them. Written as DNA, the CDR3 is TGCAGTGTAGCTGGGCTCCAAGAGACCCAGTACTTC. Its protein is CSVAGLQETQYF.

This clonotype was detected once. The chain is built from TRBV4-1 and TRBJ2-5, with D possibly matching TRBD1 (6 bases). Trimming took 1 base from V and 5 from J, leaving 17 bases between them. CDR1 and CDR2 from the germline V gene are MGHRA and YSYEKL. The CDR3 covers 16 residues. CDR3 DNA: TGCGCCAGCAGCCAAGGTGGTCCAGGGGTTAGGGAGACCCAGTACTTC. It is translated as CASSQGGPGVRETQYF.

This sequence joins TRBV6-1 and TRBJ2-3, with D uncertain. This CDR3 has 13 amino acids. Germline assignment: CDR1 MNHNS and CDR2 SASEGT. The V end lost 2 bases, the J end lost 5 bases, and 8 bases lay between the germline ends. CDR3 protein: CASSERDGDTQYF. For the CDR3, the DNA is TGTGCCAGCAGTGAACGTGACGGAGATACGCAGTATTTT.

This chain connects TRBV5-4 to TRBJ2-1, with D possibly matching TRBD2 (6 bases). Between the trimmed V and J ends, which lost 4 bases and 10 bases, there was a span of 15 bases. CDR1 is SGHNT, CDR2 YYREEE, per germline (reference sequence). The CDR3 length is 13 residues. The CDR3 sequence is CASSPGTSYEQFF. DNA for the CDR3: TGTGCCAGCAGCCCTGGGACTTCCTACGAGCAGTTCTTC. The variable domain in full, completed from reference TRBV5-4 and TRBJ2-1, reads ETGVTQSPTHLIKTRGQQVTLRCSSQSGHNTVSWYQQALGQGPQFIFQYYREEENGRGNFPPRFSGLQFPNYSSELNVNALELDDSALYLCASSPGTSYEQFFGPGTRLTVL.

The chain has TRBV4-3 and TRBJ2-7; TRBD2 matches at 7 bases. This CDR3 region has 14 residues. Per the germline V gene, CDR1 is LGHNA and CDR2 is YSLEER. V was pared by 1 base and J by 3 bases, with 3 bases of the junction left unmatched. For the CDR3, the DNA is TGCGCCAGCAGCCAAGGTCAGCGGGGCTACGAGCAGTACTTC. It translates to CASSQGQRGYEQYF.

This chain links TRBV20-1 with TRBJ2-1; 10 positions match TRBD2. The germline V gene has CDR1 DFQATT and CDR2 SNEGSKA (reference sequence). With V trimmed by 7 bases and J by 3 bases, 6 bases remained unmatched. The CDR3 covers 14 residues. CDR3 sequence: CSVKRGGNYNEQFF. CDR3 sequence (DNA): TGCAGTGTTAAGCGGGGGGGAAACTACAATGAGCAGTTCTTC.

This sequence joins TRBV5-1 and TRBJ2-3, with TRBD2 as a possible D gene (6 bases). Trimming removed 3 bases at V and 2 bases at J, with 13 bases between. Germline V lookup: CDR1 SGHRS, CDR2 YFSETQ. This CDR3 region has 15 residues. CDR3 loop: CASSSAGQTTDTQYF. The CDR3 coding sequence is TGCGCCAGCAGCTCAGCGGGTCAAACCACAGATACGCAGTATTTT.

This chain links TRBV4-2 with TRBJ2-7, with TRBD1 identical over 10 bases. The trim removed 0 bases at V and 6 bases at J, leaving 8 bases unmatched. The CDR3 covers 16 residues. Germline values: CDR1 LGHNA, CDR2 YNFKEQ. The CDR3 sequence: CASSQEPGQGIFEQYF. In DNA form, the CDR3 reads TGTGCCAGCAGCCAAGAGCCGGGACAGGGGATATTCGAGCAGTACTTC.

V usage is TRBV6-5 and J usage is TRBJ1-1, with 10 bases lining up with TRBD1. With V trimmed by 3 bases and J by 7 bases, 5 bases remained unmatched. The germline V gene has CDR1 MNHEY and CDR2 SVGAGI. This CDR3 has 14 residues. The CDR3 here is CASSYPGQGVEAFF. CDR3 DNA: TGTGCCAGCAGTTATCCTGGACAGGGGGTTGAAGCTTTCTTT.

The V call is TRBV6-2 or TRBV6-3, the J call TRBJ2-1; the D gene is possibly TRBD1 (6 bases). This CDR3 has 14 residues. The germline V gene has CDR1 MNHEY and CDR2 SVGEGT. The V gene lost 6 bases and the J gene lost 13 bases, with 22 bases spanning the gap. The CDR3 DNA reads TGTGCCAGCAGCGCAACAGGGCTCCAAGAGACCCAGTTCTTC. The encoded protein is CASSATGLQETQFF.

This clonotype was counted a few times. The chain has TRBV7-2 and TRBJ1-5, with a possible D match to TRBD1 (6 bases). The ends were cut back, 3 bases at V and 2 bases at J, with 8 bases in the middle. The V gene's germline CDR1 is SGHTA and CDR2 FQGNSA. The CDR3 loop spans 14 amino acids. Written as DNA, the CDR3 is TGTGCCAGCAGCTTGTACAGGGGCAATCAGCCCCAGCATTTT. It translates to CASSLYRGNQPQHF.